The 7 T cell receptor beta chains presented below share a single source sample, sequenced in a study of T-cell reconstitution after alpha-beta-depleted transplantation in children. It was with unique molecular identifiers that the TCRbeta library was prepared. MiXCR, applied by TCRdb to the PCR reads, yields one record per CDR3 protein. The table lists some 120,000 distinct CDR3 sequences, 23% of them singletons. Sequenced material: PBMCs, mostly from graft donor cells, taken 180 days after TCRalphabeta/CD19-depleted stem cell transplant. The receptors come from a male patient aged 2 to 9 who had a stem cell transplant for chronic granulomatous disease, so the T cells may come from the graft donor.

This clonotype was seen a handful of times. The genes are TRBV29-1 and TRBJ2-7; 8 positions match TRBD1. The CDR3 loop spans 13 amino acids. Germline CDR1 and CDR2: SQVTM and ANQGSEA. The V and J ends lost 7 bases and 7 bases, in that order; junction bases with no gene match: 12. CDR3 nucleotide sequence: TGCAGCGCCCTCAGAGGACAGGGTAAGGAGCAGTACTTC. As protein: CSALRGQGKEQYF.

This clonotype was counted between two and nine times. The rearrangement links TRBV5-1 to TRBJ2-1, with TRBD1 matching over 9 bases. V was pared by 4 bases and J by 2 bases, with 4 bases of the junction left unmatched. The CDR3 sequence is 15 residues long. The germline CDR1 and CDR2 sequences are SGHRS and YFSETQ. CDR3: CASSRGDRAYNEQFF. In nucleotides, the CDR3 is TGCGCCAGCAGCCGTGGGGACAGGGCCTACAATGAGCAGTTCTTC.

This chain joins TRBV20-1 and TRBJ2-1, with D possibly being TRBD2 (5 bases). The ends were cut back, 4 bases at V and 0 bases at J, with 13 bases in the middle. The CDR3 has 15 amino acids. Germline CDR1 and CDR2: DFQATT and SNEGSKA (reference sequence). The CDR3 reads CSAKAGLSSYNEQFF. The CDR3, as DNA: TGCAGTGCTAAGGCGGGTCTAAGCTCCTACAATGAGCAGTTCTTC.

V is TRBV24-1 and J is TRBJ1-5; D is unresolved. Trimming cost V 5 bases and J 2 bases, with 6 bases left between them. This CDR3 has 13 amino acids. In germline, CDR1 is KGHDR, CDR2 SFDVKD. This CDR3 reads CATSGAGNQPQHF. The DNA of the CDR3 is TGTGCCACCAGTGGGGCGGGCAATCAGCCCCAGCATTTT.

This clonotype appeared a few times. This chain joins TRBV5-1 and TRBJ2-1, with 11 bases matching TRBD2. The CDR3 is 19 amino acids. V shed 0 bases, J shed 8 bases, and the junction held 16 bases outside the gene matches. Germline lookup yields CDR1 SGHRS and CDR2 YFSETQ. The CDR3, as DNA: TGCGCCAGCAGCTTGGCCCTGACTAGCGGGAAAATGGTAAAGGATGAGCAGTTCTTC. It encodes CASSLALTSGKMVKDEQFF.

This rearrangement joins TRBV3-1 to TRBJ2-3, with D perhaps given as TRBD1 or TRBD2 (5 bases each). The CDR3 sequence is 17 residues long. The germline V gene encodes CDR1 LGHDT and CDR2 YNNKEL (reference sequence). Trimming pared 10 bases from V and 1 base from J, leaving 24 bases between. CDR3: CATTQALLPGRTDTQYF. The CDR3 DNA reads TGTGCCACCACCCAAGCCCTCCTCCCGGGACGCACAGATACGCAGTATTTT.

This clonotype was counted ten times or more. The rearrangement uses TRBV19 and TRBJ1-5; D is undetermined. This CDR3 is 14 amino acids long. With 6 bases removed from V and 5 bases from J, the gap between germline ends came to 14 bases. Germline assignment: CDR1 LNHDA and CDR2 SQIVND (reference sequence). The CDR3 sequence is CASSKVQSDQPQHF. CDR3 nucleotide sequence: TGTGCCAGTAGCAAAGTGCAATCTGATCAGCCCCAGCATTTT.